A selection of T cell receptor beta chains follows, all from one sample in a study of human T cells and chemical hapten exposure. TCRdb redid the calling of the RACE reads with MiXCR, one entry per CDR3 protein. Of about 260,000 distinct CDR3 sequences in the sample, about 8.6% were seen once. Material: whole blood, obtained in connection with sensitization to the hapten diphenylcyclopropenone (DPC). Source of these receptors: a woman between 35 and 50 years old with alopecia areata. Some clones in this sample may be carry-over from other donors' samples. CDR3s include the opening cysteine and the closing phenylalanine or tryptophan. Each record gives: J gene, D gene, clone size, V gene, CDR3 protein, CDR3 DNA. The D gene is left open where the match is weak. Clone size is stated in some rows and not others, as once, few, many or a class when expanded.

>TRBJ2-1|TRBD1|many|TRBV6-5
CASRTVRDSNEQFF
TGTGCCAGCAGGACTGTCCGGGACAGCAATGAGCAGTTCTTC
>TRBJ2-1|.|.|TRBV3-1
CASSGSTHYNEQFF
TGTGCCAGCAGCGGAAGCACCCACTACAATGAGCAGTTCTTC
>TRBJ2-2|TRBD2|few|TRBV4-2
CASSPNPSSGRWTGELFF
TGTGCCAGCAGCCCGAACCCTTCTAGCGGGAGATGGACCGGGGAGCTGTTTTTT
>TRBJ2-1|TRBD1|many|TRBV16
CASSQGQGAYNEQFF
TGTGCCAGCAGCCAAGGACAGGGGGCCTACAATGAGCAGTTCTTC
>TRBJ2-1|TRBD2|.|TRBV10-3
CAISESTSGTSYNEQFF
TGTGCCATCAGTGAGTCGACTAGCGGGACCTCCTACAATGAGCAGTTCTTC
>TRBJ1-1|TRBD1|few|TRBV7-7
CASSLGQGRGVNTEAFF
TGTGCTAGCAGCTTGGGACAGGGAAGAGGGGTGAACACTGAAGCTTTCTTT
>TRBJ2-5|.|.|TRBV3-1
CASSQDGGGTRSQYF
TGTGCCAGCAGCCAAGATGGGGGCGGGACTCGATCCCAGTACTTC
>TRBJ2-3|.|.|TRBV14
CASSPWRGSSTDTQYF
TGTGCCAGCAGCCCCTGGCGTGGATCTAGCACAGATACGCAGTATTTT
>TRBJ1-2|.|few|TRBV20-1
CSASSLGKSYGYTF
TGCAGTGCTAGTAGTCTGGGGAAGAGCTATGGCTACACCTTC
>TRBJ2-3|.|few|TRBV11-2
CASSLVQRDTQYF
TGTGCCAGCAGCTTAGTACAGAGGGATACGCAGTATTTT
>TRBJ2-7|.|.|TRBV6-2/TRBV6-3
CASRDALPAGRREQYF
TGTGCCAGCAGGGACGCACTTCCAGCAGGAAGGAGGGAGCAGTACTTC
>TRBJ2-1|.|many|TRBV29-1
CSVEDLLLEQFF
TGCAGCGTTGAAGATCTCCTCCTAGAGCAGTTCTTC
>TRBJ2-2|.|.|TRBV24-1
CATSDSNRFDTGELFF
TGTGCCACCAGTGATTCGAATCGGTTTGACACCGGGGAGCTGTTTTTT